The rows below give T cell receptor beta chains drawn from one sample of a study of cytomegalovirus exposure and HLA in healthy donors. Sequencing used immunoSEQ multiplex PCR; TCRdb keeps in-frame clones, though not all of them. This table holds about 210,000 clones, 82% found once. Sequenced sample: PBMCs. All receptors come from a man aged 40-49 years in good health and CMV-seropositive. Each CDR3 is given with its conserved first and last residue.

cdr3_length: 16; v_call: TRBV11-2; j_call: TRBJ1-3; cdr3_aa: CASSFYRQVAGNTIYF
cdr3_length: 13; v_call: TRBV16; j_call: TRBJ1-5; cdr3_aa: CASSQLQDQPQHF
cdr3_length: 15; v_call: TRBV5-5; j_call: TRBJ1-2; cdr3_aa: CASSRNLQGIYGYTF
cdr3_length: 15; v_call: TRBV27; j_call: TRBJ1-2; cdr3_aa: CASSPGTGDSDGYTF
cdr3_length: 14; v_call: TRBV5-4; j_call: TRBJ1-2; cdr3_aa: CASTQQGINYGYTF
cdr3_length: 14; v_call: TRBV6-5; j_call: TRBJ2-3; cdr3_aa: CASSYRGATDTQYF
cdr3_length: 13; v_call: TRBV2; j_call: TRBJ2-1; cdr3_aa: CASSEWTSLEQFF
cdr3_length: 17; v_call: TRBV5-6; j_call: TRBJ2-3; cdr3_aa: CASSFPGTGMLTDTQYF
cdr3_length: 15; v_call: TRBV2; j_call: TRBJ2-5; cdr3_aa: CASRGAGEKPETQYF
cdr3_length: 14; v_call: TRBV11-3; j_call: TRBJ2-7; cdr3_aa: CASSPGQGYYEQYF
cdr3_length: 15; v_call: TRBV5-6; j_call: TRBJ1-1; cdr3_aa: CASSDGGQGGTEAFF
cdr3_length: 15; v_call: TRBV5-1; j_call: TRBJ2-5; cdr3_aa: CASSLGTSRQETQYF
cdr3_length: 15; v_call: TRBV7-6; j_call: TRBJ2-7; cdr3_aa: CASSLGGQGAYEQYF
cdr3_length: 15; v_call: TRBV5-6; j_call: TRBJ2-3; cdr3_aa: CASQDLAGGPDTQYF
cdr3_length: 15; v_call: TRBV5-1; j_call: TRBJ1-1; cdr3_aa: CASSNLDRFNTEAFF
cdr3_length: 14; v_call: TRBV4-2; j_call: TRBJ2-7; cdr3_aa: CASSQGQGSYEQYF